This entry describes one T cell receptor beta chain. This clonotype was recorded many times. Its recognized antigen is unknown. Per-base qualities were not stored, and no clone one base away is much larger. This sample is drawn from a study of T cells in Graves' hyperthyroidism and ophthalmopathy (dated by TCRdb to between 2018 and 2021). In terms of the full investigation: Peripheral blood was collected at initial diagnosis, before any treatment. TCR Vbeta CDR3 sequencing of 135 peripheral blood samples (roughly 41 ophthalmopathy, about 74 hyperthyroidism and roughly 17 progressor patients) is reported in the paper. The roughly 100 discovery patients were randomly divided into training and test sets at a 7:3 ratio. Whether ophthalmopathy could be predicted prospectively was tested in an independent validation cohort made up of under 20 hyperthyroidism patients plus 17 patients who later progressed to ophthalmopathy. After blood sampling, hyperthyroidism patients were treated with methimazole at a starting dose of 30 mg daily, and ophthalmopathy patients were treated with high-dose intravenous methylprednisolone. The study also compared thyroid tissue and blood T-cell repertoires from a handful of Graves' hyperthyroidism patients. To identify TCR V-J signatures that set the groups apart, the researchers used a discovery cohort of more than 95 patients, made up of under 45 with Graves' ophthalmopathy and some 58 with stable Graves' hyperthyroidism. General study outcomes and caveats: Most expanded thyroid clonotypes (frequency above 0.001) were also detected in blood, a finding suggesting that blood repertoires may reflect thyroid immune responses. A 13 V-J signature model separated ophthalmopathy from stable hyperthyroidism, with roughly 88% sensitivity and roughly 81% specificity in cross-validation and 80%/75% in testing. Sample size was not statistically predetermined, and blinding of investigators to group allocation was not performed. In validation, the model predicted progression to ophthalmopathy with 65% to 71% sensitivity and 72% to 75% specificity, a median of 6.5 months before onset.

Including cysteine and phenylalanine, the CDR3 has 15 amino acids. The kept DNA is CDR3 alone, 45 bases in frame from the first base. Trimming leaves V shorter by 7 bases and J shorter by 4 bases, with the junction holding 11 bases beyond the gene matches. According to the germline V gene, CDR1 reads SQVTM and CDR2 reads ANQGSEA. The TCR beta CDR3 regions were amplified from the RNA transcripts. The first round of RT-PCR for the TCR CDR3 was performed with the HTBI primer set and the Qiagen OneStep RT-PCR kit. Libraries were constructed in a second round of multiplex PCR, after which size selection and purification were carried out. Paired-end sequencing of the libraries was performed with 100 bp reads on an Illumina HiSeq2000. The authors processed their data as follows. SOAPnuke was used to process the raw data, with reads discarded if the reads contained adapters or uncalled bases, had a mean Phred below 15, or lacked an exact constant-primer or identifier match. COPE v1.2.5 was used to merge high-quality paired reads, and clonotypes were defined as unique nucleotide sequences. MiTCR v1.1 was used to align clonotypes to the IMGT TRBV, TRBD and TRBJ reference segments. The analysis included only V-J combinations with a frequency above 0.0001, which together covered 99% to 99.2% of the repertoires. A TCS score was defined as the ratio between F50 (clonal expansion) and ExV (chaos), using BLOSUM62-based TCRdist between CDR3 peptides within each V-J. Welch's t-statistics and random forest reduced 514 V-J features to 10 to 15, which were used in a naive Bayes classifier (R e1071). Thyroid-blood repertoire similarity was quantified with the Morisita-Horn index. TCRdb took the public reads, trimmed them with fastp at Q25, ran MiXCR for clone calling and kept in-frame beta chains. Every CDR3 protein is listed once, alongside the most common genes and DNA of its rows. These V and J calls are TCRdb output, not the study's own analysis. Across this sample there are roughly 710,000 distinct CDR3 sequences, with roughly a third seen only once. Jointly, the top ten make up 30% to 40% of the sample.

Graves' hyperthyroidism was defined as stable when no progression to ophthalmopathy occurred over 18 months of follow-up. Hyperthyroidism patients were aged 18 to 65 years and newly diagnosed, with disease duration of less than 2 months. Any patient with an uncontrolled infection, another autoimmune disease, pregnancy or lactation was excluded. Diagnoses were based on clinical symptoms, serum thyroxine and TRAb, thyroid ultrasound and orbital computed tomography. Ficoll-Paque density gradient centrifugation was used to isolate PBMCs from 8.5 to 10 ml of fresh peripheral blood. Trizol reagent was used to extract total RNA, and RNA quality was then checked on an Agilent 2100 Bioanalyzer.

This sequence uses TRBV29-1 and TRBJ1-2, and 11 junctional nucleotides match TRBD1. The source of this sequence is a woman between 40 and 50 years old with Graves' hyperthyroidism. Sample: blood. Read as DNA, the sequence is TGCAGCGCCCGAAAAGGACAGGGGGCGATCTATGGCTACACCTTC. Its protein reads: CSARKGQGAIYGYTF. The full variable domain, with segments outside the CDR3 supplied by the reference TRBV29-1 and TRBJ1-2 proteins, appears as SAVISQKPSRDICQRGTSLTIQCQVDSQVTMMFWYRQQPGQSLTLIATANQGSEATYESGFVIDKFPISRPNLTFSTLTVSNMSPEDSSIYLCSARKGQGAIYGYTFGSGTRLTVV.